This TCR beta chain stems from a study of shared clonotypes between healthy human individuals. Points from the study as a whole: Deeper or shallower sequencing was expected to change how clonotypes are shared among donors.

As defined, naive CD8 cells were CD45RO-negative and positively selected for CCR7, with terminally differentiated effector memory CD45RA+ cells excluded. This clone was seen just once. What it recognizes is unknown. This was a deep-level run. TCRdb's table, derived via immunoSEQ multiplex PCR, lists solely in-frame clones and lacks some. In the table there are about 1,800,000 clones, about 95% of which are singletons. The germline V gene encodes CDR1 SGHAT and CDR2 FQNNGV. CDR3 length: 13 amino acids. Trimming took off 5 bases at V and 6 bases at J, with 13 bases between the two ends. Sequencing was performed on naive CD8+ T cells sorted from blood. This receptor was identified in a man between 18 and 35 years old in good health. The rearrangement links TRBV11-2 to TRBJ1-1; D is possibly TRBD1 (6 bases). CDR3 in amino acids: CASSPTGGPEAFF. CDR3 coding DNA: TGTGCCAGCAGCCCCACGGGGGGCCCTGAAGCTTTCTTT.